The text below deals with one T cell receptor (beta chain). This table comes from immunoSEQ multiplex PCR, and its TCRdb copy is limited to in-frame clones, with some not included. The top ten hold 2.5% of the sample, which has 100,000 to 150,000 clones, over 75% seen once. Looked up from germline, CDR1 is SGHNT and CDR2 is YYREEE (reference sequence). This CDR3 spans 14 amino acids. Trimming cost V 3 bases and J 5 bases; bases outside gene matches: 7. The sample originates from a study of control samples from healthy donors and cancer patients. This receptor was taken from a man in his forties in good health. The chain recombines TRBV5-4 with TRBJ1-2; 7 bases match TRBD1. The sequencing input was blood. The DNA of the CDR3 is TGTGCCAGCAGCTCAATGCCGGGACAGTATGGCTACACCTTC. It translates to CASSSMPGQYGYTF. The complete variable domain, with remaining parts taken from reference TRBV5-4 and TRBJ1-2, reads ETGVTQSPTHLIKTRGQQVTLRCSSQSGHNTVSWYQQALGQGPQFIFQYYREEENGRGNFPPRFSGLQFPNYSSELNVNALELDDSALYLCASSSMPGQYGYTFGSGTRLTVV.